Each of the 22 T cell receptor beta chains below was sequenced from the same sample in a study of regulatory T cells in long-lasting Graves disease. Building the TCR beta libraries relied on iRepertoire HTBI primers, and CDR3 regions underwent Arm-PCR. Each CDR3 protein gets one entry after TCRdb re-called the multiplex PCR reads with MiXCR. The sample comprises roughly 440,000 distinct CDR3 sequences, about a sixth of which are singletons, and under 30% rests with the top ten. Time point defined: newly diagnosed GD, antithyroid drugs for less than 3 months. Making the TCR library involved RNA that had been extracted from PBMCs. These data are also associated with another study on T cells in Graves' hyperthyroidism and ophthalmopathy.

Sequenced here: peripheral blood mononuclear cells (PBMCs), sampled at new diagnosis, from a patient treated with antithyroid drugs. The receptors originated from a woman between 18 and 30 years old with Graves disease.

This clonotype was seen ten or more times. This chain connects TRBV28 to TRBJ1-1; 7 positions match TRBD1. The CDR3 runs to 13 residues. Germline V gene data show CDR1 as MDHEN and CDR2 as SYDVKM. With V trimmed by 8 bases and J by 5 bases, 8 bases remained unmatched. The CDR3 is CASPNRGGTEAFF. In DNA, the CDR3 is TGTGCCAGCCCAAACAGGGGAGGTACTGAAGCTTTCTTT.

Many counts were recorded for this clonotype. The chain is built from TRBV20-1 and TRBJ1-3, with 8 bases fitting TRBD1. CDR1 is DFQATT and CDR2 is SNEGSKA in the germline V gene (reference sequence). V lost 3 bases, J lost 4 bases, and 2 bases stayed unmatched. The CDR3 is made up of 13 amino acids. CDR3 nucleotide sequence: TGCAGTGCTAGCAGGGGGCACGGAAACACCATATATTTT. Its protein is CSASRGHGNTIYF.

This clonotype was recorded at least ten times. The genes are TRBV7-2 and TRBJ2-7; D ambiguous. V was shortened by 3 bases and J by 1 base, with 13 bases between the two germline ends. There are 15 residues in the CDR3. Germline CDR1 SGHTA, CDR2 FQGNSA. DNA for the CDR3: TGTGCCAGCAGCTTTGAAAGCGCCAGTTCCTACGAGCAGTACTTC. The encoded protein is CASSFESASSYEQYF.

Regarding this clonotype: This could be a read error, since a much larger clone is one nucleotide away. V is TRBV6-2 or TRBV6-3 and J is TRBJ2-1, with 9 nucleotides matching TRBD2. The last part of the DNA fits TRBJ2-7 better; the J call may be wrong. Germline V CDR1 and CDR2: MNHEY, SVGEGT. The CDR3 length is 15 residues. DNA for the CDR3: TGTGCCAGCAATCCTCTAGCGGGATTCTACAATGAGCAGTACTTC. It is translated as CASNPLAGFYNEQYF.

This clonotype has a handful of counts. The gene calls are TRBV4-3 and TRBJ2-7; D not resolved. Germline V gene sequence: CDR1 LGHNA, CDR2 YSLEER. Trimming shortened V by 0 bases and J by 4 bases, and 7 bases separated the two germline ends. There are 13 residues in the CDR3. In DNA, the CDR3 is TGCGCCAGCAGCCAAGATCTTACGTACGAGCAGTACTTC. It yields the protein CASSQDLTYEQYF.

This clonotype was counted a few times. The chain joins TRBV30 to TRBJ1-3, with no clear D. V was trimmed by 4 bases and J by 0 bases, leaving 4 bases between them. This CDR3 spans 12 amino acids. Per germline, CDR1 GTSNPN and CDR2 SVGIG (reference sequence). The CDR3 spells CAWTDSGNTIYF. CDR3 sequence (DNA): TGTGCCTGGACGGACTCTGGAAACACCATATATTTT.

This clonotype was counted between two and nine times. The chain combines TRBV6-2 or TRBV6-3 with TRBJ2-7, with a tentative D call TRBD2 (6 bases). This CDR3 contains 14 residues. V was clipped by 2 bases and J by 3 bases, with 11 bases between them. The germline V gene has CDR1 MNHEY and CDR2 SVGEGT. In DNA, the CDR3 is TGTGCCAGCAGTTACGGGCGGGACCGCTACGAGCAGTACTTC. It codes for CASSYGRDRYEQYF.

This clonotype was seen at least ten times. The CDR3 DNA reads as TGTGCCAGCAGCCAGGCCGGGACAGGGCTGGGAACTTTCTTT. Residues: CASSQAGTGLGTFF. The V and J genes are TRBV5-8 and TRBJ1-1; TRBD1 matches at 9 bases. V dropped 4 bases and J dropped 12; count of bases not matched to a gene: 13. Germline CDR1 is SGHTS and CDR2 is YDEGEE. The CDR3 spans 14 residues.

This clonotype was detected many times. The chain couples TRBV2 to TRBJ2-7; D may match TRBD1 or TRBD2 (5 bases each). The germline V gene has CDR1 SNHLY and CDR2 FYNNEI. Trimming removed 2 bases at V and 2 bases at J, with 7 bases between. The CDR3 extends over 13 amino acids. CDR3: CASSEWGTYEQYF. CDR3 sequence (DNA): TGTGCCAGCAGTGAATGGGGGACCTACGAGCAGTACTTC.

In its sample, this clonotype was seen a few times. The chain employs TRBV19 and TRBJ1-2, with D perhaps matching TRBD1 (6 bases). Germline-derived CDR1 and CDR2 are LNHDA and SQIVND (reference sequence). V lost 6 bases, J lost 3 bases, and 14 bases lay in between. This CDR3 is built from 14 residues. The CDR3 loop is CASSTTGSHYGYTF. For the CDR3, the DNA is TGTGCCAGTAGCACGACAGGAAGCCACTATGGCTACACCTTC.

This clonotype was detected only a few times. V usage is TRBV10-3 and J usage is TRBJ1-3, with a tentative D call TRBD1 (5 bases). The CDR3 has 14 amino acids. V was pared by 0 bases and J by 6 bases, with 9 bases between. Germline CDR1 reads ENHRY; CDR2 reads SYGVKD. The CDR3 DNA reads as TGTGCCATCAGTGAGTCTTCAGGGAAAAACACCATATATTTT. Protein: CAISESSGKNTIYF.

V is TRBV6-2 or TRBV6-3 and J is TRBJ2-7; 9 nucleotides match TRBD1. Germline V gene data show CDR1 as MNHEY and CDR2 as SVGEGT. The V gene end was trimmed by 5 bases and the J gene end by 0 bases; junction bases not matched to a gene: 14. The length of the CDR3 is 18 residues. The CDR3 spells CASSEINRGRGGSYEQYF. The DNA for the CDR3 is TGTGCCAGCAGTGAAATCAACAGGGGGCGCGGGGGCTCCTACGAGCAGTACTTC.

This clonotype has at least ten counts. The gene calls are TRBV12-3 or TRBV12-4 and TRBJ2-5, with D possibly matching TRBD1 (6 bases). V dropped 8 bases and J dropped 5 bases, with 18 bases sitting between them. This CDR3 is 14 amino acids long. CDR3 nucleotides: TGTGCCAGCTTAGTATATGGGGGCGAGGAGACCCAGTACTTC. Translating gives CASLVYGGEETQYF.

This clonotype was observed a few times. V and J are TRBV12-3 or TRBV12-4 and TRBJ2-3, with 8 bases that match TRBD1. The J segment lost 2 bases and the V segment lost 7 bases, leaving 8 bases of the junction unmatched. This CDR3 contains 15 residues. The CDR3 DNA is TGTGCCAGCACCCGACAGGGGACCTACACAGATACGCAGTATTTT. Its translation is CASTRQGTYTDTQYF.

The V gene is TRBV27, the J gene TRBJ2-2; 16 bases are a match to TRBD2. Germline V gives CDR1 MNHEY, CDR2 SMNVEV (reference sequence). This CDR3 is 17 amino acids long. The junction had 6 bases not matched to a gene; V was cut back by 8 bases and J by 3 bases. The CDR3 spells CASAGTSGRAYTGELFF. The DNA of the CDR3 is TGTGCCAGCGCCGGGACTAGCGGGAGGGCCTACACCGGGGAGCTGTTTTTT.

This clonotype came up many times. The chain carries TRBV30 and TRBJ2-2; 11 bases match TRBD2. The V gene's germline CDR1 is GTSNPN and CDR2 SVGIG (reference sequence). The trim removed 0 bases at V and 3 bases at J, leaving 0 bases unmatched. CDR3 length: 15 amino acids. The CDR3 bases are TGTGCCTGGAGTGTACTAGCGGGAGACACCGGGGAGCTGTTTTTT. This translates into CAWSVLAGDTGELFF. The full variable domain, in which reference TRBV30 and TRBJ2-2 provide the parts outside the CDR3, is SQTIHQWPATLVQPVGSPLSLECTVEGTSNPNLYWYRQAAGRGLQLLFYSVGIGQISSEVPQNLSASRPQDRQFILSSKKLLLSDSGFYLCAWSVLAGDTGELFFGEGSRLTVL.

This clonotype was seen repeatedly, ten times or more. The chain is built from TRBV20-1 and TRBJ2-3, with D unresolved. This CDR3 is 13 amino acids long. V was shortened by 3 bases and J by 0 bases, with 7 bases between the two germline ends. In germline, CDR1 is DFQATT, CDR2 SNEGSKA (reference sequence). CDR3 DNA: TGCAGTGCTAGGGTCCCAAGCACAGATACGCAGTATTTT. It codes for CSARVPSTDTQYF.

In its sample, this clonotype was seen once. It differs at one base from a far larger clone, so likely a read error. The rearrangement links TRBV11-1 to TRBJ2-1; TRBD2 is a possible D gene (5 bases). The CDR3 consists of 13 residues. Germline lookup yields CDR1 SGHAT and CDR2 FQDESV (reference sequence). V dropped 1 base and J dropped 10 bases, with 11 bases sitting between them. The CDR3 loop reads CASSLVEGYEQFF. CDR3 DNA: TGTGCCAGCAGCTTAGTCGAGGGCTACGAGCAGTTCTTC.

This clonotype was picked up many times. The rearrangement uses TRBV2 and TRBJ2-1, with no clear D. The germline V gene encodes CDR1 SNHLY and CDR2 FYNNEI. Trimming pared 6 bases from V and 5 bases from J, leaving 11 bases between. The CDR3 totals 13 residues. CDR3 DNA: TGTGCCAGCAGCCTAACGCGAAACAATGAGCAGTTCTTC. Its protein product is CASSLTRNNEQFF. Variable domain in full (rest from reference TRBV2 and TRBJ2-1): EPEVTQTPSHQVTQMGQEVILRCVPISNHLYFYWYRQILGQKVEFLVSFYNNEISEKSEIFDDQFSVERPDGSNFTLKIRSTKLEDSAMYFCASSLTRNNEQFFGPGTRLTVL.

This clonotype was counted at least ten times. V is TRBV28 and J is TRBJ2-1; TRBD2 might be the D (6 bases). The CDR3 runs 17 residues. V shed 2 bases and J shed 1 base, with 15 bases lying between them. Germline-derived CDR1 and CDR2 are MDHEN and SYDVKM. CDR3: CASSLKGLSSSYNEQFF. The CDR3 DNA reads TGTGCCAGCAGTTTAAAGGGACTGAGCAGTTCCTACAATGAGCAGTTCTTC.

The table lists this clonotype with a few counts. The chain employs TRBV10-3 and TRBJ2-5; unclear D gene. V dropped 2 bases and J dropped 5 bases, with 9 bases sitting between them. Germline CDR1 is ENHRY and CDR2 is SYGVKD. This CDR3 is 13 amino acids long. This chain's CDR3 is CAISEPPTETQYF. The CDR3 DNA follows: TGTGCCATCAGTGAGCCCCCGACGGAGACCCAGTACTTC.

This clonotype was seen only a few times. The rearrangement joins TRBV6-2 or TRBV6-3 to TRBJ2-7; no clear D. Trimming removed 2 bases from V and 3 bases from J, with 11 bases in between. The germline V gene encodes CDR1 MNHEY and CDR2 SVGEGT. This CDR3 spans 14 amino acids. The CDR3 protein is CASSYQQEYYEQYF. As DNA, the CDR3 is TGTGCCAGCAGTTACCAGCAGGAGTACTACGAGCAGTACTTC.